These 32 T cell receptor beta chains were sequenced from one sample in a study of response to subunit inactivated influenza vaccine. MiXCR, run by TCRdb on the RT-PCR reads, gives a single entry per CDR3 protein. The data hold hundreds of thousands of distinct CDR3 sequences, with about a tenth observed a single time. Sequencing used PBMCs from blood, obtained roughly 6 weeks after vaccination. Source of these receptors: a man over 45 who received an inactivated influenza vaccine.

This chain's CDR3 is CSARGEGGELFF. CDR3 bases: TGCAGTGCTAGAGGAGAGGGCGGGGAGCTGTTTTTT. The chain is built from TRBV20-1 and TRBJ2-2; perhaps TRBD2 as D (5 bases). Trimming shortened V by 1 base and J by 7 bases, and 7 bases separated the two germline ends. The V gene's germline CDR1 is DFQATT and CDR2 SNEGSKA (reference sequence). CDR3 length: 12 amino acids.

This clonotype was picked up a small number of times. As DNA, the CDR3 is TGCAGTGCCAGACTAGCGGGACGCTACGAGCAGTACTTC. Translating gives CSARLAGRYEQYF. The chain has TRBV20-1 and TRBJ2-7; 11 bases align to TRBD2. Germline trimming cut 6 bases from V and 3 bases from J; bases unmatched to any gene: 4. The germline gives CDR1 DFQATT, CDR2 SNEGSKA (reference sequence). The CDR3 extends over 13 amino acids.

CDR3 bases: TGTGCCAGCAGCCACCGATCGCAGGGGGCGAGGTACGAGCAGTACTTC. Translating gives CASSHRSQGARYEQYF. V and J are TRBV3-1 and TRBJ2-7; 8 bases match TRBD1. CDR3 length equals 16 residues. After removal of 3 bases from V and 4 bases from J, the junction contained 11 bases not matched to a gene. Per the germline V gene, CDR1 is LGHDT and CDR2 is YNNKEL (reference sequence).

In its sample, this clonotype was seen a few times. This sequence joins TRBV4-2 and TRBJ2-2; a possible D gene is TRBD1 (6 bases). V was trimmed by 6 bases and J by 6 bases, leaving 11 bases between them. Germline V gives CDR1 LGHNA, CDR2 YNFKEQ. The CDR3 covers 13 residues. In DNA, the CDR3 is TGTGCCAGCAGACCGACAGGTCCCGGGGAGCTGTTTTTT. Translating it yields CASRPTGPGELFF.

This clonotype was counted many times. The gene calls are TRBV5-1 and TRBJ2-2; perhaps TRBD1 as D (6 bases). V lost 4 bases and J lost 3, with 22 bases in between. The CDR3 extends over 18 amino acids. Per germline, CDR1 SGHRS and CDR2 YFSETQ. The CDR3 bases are TGCGCCAGCAGCACGCGGCCTGGGGGACACCCCTACACCGGGGAGCTGTTTTTT. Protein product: CASSTRPGGHPYTGELFF.

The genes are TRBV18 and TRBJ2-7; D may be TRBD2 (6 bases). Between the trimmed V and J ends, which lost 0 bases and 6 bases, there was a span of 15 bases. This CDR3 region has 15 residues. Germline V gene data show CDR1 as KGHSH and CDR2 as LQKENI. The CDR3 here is CASSPPGLPLAEQYF. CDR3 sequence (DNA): TGTGCCAGCTCACCACCGGGACTTCCATTAGCCGAGCAGTACTTC.

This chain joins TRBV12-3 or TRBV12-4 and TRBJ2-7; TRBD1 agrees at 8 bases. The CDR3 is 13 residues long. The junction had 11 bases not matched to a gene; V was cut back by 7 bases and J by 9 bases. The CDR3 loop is CASTVSDRVRQYF. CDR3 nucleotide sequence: TGTGCCAGCACGGTCTCGGACAGGGTCAGGCAGTACTTC.

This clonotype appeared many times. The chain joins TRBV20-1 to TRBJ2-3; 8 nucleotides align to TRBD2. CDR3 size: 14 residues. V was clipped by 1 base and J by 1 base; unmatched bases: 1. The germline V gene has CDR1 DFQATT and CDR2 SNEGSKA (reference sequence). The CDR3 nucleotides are TGCAGTGCTAGAGGAGCGGGGGGCACAGATACGCAGTATTTT. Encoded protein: CSARGAGGTDTQYF.

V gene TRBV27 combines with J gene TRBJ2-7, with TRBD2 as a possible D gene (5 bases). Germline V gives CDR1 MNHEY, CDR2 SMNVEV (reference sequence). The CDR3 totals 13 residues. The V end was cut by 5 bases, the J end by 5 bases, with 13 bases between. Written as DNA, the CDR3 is TGTGCCAGCAGTGCTGGGCGAGGGAACGAGCAGTACTTC. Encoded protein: CASSAGRGNEQYF.

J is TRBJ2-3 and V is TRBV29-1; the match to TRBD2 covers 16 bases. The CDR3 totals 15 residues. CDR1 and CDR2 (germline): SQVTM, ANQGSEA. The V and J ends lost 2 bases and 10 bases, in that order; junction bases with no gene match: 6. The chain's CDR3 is CSVEKGTSGGASQYF. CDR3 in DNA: TGCAGCGTTGAAAAAGGGACTAGCGGGGGGGCATCGCAGTATTTT.

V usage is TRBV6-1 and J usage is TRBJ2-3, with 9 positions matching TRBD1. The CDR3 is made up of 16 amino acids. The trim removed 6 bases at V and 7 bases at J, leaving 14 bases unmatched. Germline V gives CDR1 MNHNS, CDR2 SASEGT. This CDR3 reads CASRIPGGQGRNTQYF. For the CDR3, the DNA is TGTGCCAGCAGGATCCCGGGGGGACAGGGTCGAAATACGCAGTATTTT.

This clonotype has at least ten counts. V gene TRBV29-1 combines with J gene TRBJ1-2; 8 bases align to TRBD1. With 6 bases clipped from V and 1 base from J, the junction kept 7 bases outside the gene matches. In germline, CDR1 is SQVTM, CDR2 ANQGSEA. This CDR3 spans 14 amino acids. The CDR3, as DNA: TGCAGCGTGGGGGGACAGGCCGTTAACTATGGCTACACCTTC. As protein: CSVGGQAVNYGYTF.

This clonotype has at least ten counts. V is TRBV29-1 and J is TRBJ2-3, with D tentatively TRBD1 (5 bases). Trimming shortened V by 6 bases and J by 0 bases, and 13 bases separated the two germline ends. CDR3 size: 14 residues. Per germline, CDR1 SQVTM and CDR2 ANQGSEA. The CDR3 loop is CSVDRPGSTDTQYF. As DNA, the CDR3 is TGCAGCGTCGACAGACCCGGGAGCACAGATACGCAGTATTTT.

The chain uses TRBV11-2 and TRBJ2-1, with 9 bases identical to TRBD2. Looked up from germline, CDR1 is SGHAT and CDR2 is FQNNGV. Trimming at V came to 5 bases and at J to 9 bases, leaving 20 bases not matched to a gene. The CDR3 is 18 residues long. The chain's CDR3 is CASSPRNFARGGSGEQFF. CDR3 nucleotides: TGTGCCAGCAGCCCCCGAAACTTTGCGCGGGGGGGTTCGGGTGAGCAGTTCTTC.

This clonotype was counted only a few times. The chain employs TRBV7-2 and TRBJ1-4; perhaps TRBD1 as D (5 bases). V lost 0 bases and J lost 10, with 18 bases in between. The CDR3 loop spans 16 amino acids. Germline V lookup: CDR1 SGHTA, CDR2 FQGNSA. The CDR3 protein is CASSLAGANPRPKLFF. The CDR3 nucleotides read TGTGCCAGCAGCTTAGCCGGGGCAAACCCTAGGCCAAAACTGTTTTTT.

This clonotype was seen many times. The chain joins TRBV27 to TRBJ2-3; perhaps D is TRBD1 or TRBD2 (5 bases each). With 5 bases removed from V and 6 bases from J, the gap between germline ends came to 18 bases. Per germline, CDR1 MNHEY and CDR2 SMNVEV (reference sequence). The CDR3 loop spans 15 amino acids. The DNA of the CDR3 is TGTGCCAGCAGTCCCGGGACGGCGAGGAGGGATACGCAGTATTTT. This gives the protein CASSPGTARRDTQYF.

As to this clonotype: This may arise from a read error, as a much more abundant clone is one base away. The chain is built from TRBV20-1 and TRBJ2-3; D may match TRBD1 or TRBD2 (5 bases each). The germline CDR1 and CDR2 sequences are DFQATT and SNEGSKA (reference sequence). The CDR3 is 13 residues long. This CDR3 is CSAGRGQTDKQYF. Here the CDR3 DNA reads TGCAGTGCTGGACGGGGCCAAACGGATAAGCAGTATTTT.

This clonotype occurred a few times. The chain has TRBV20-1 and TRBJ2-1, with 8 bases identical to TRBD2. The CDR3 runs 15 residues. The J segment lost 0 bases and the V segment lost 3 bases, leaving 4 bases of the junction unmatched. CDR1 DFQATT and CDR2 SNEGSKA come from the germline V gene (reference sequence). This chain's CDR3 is CSASVGTSSYNEQFF. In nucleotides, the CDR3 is TGCAGTGCTAGTGTCGGGACTAGCTCCTACAATGAGCAGTTCTTC.

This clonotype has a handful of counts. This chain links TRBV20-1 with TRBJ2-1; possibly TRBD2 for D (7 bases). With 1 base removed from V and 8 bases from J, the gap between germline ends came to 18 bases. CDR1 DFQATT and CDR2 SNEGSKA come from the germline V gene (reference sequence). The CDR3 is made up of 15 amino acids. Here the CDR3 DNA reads TGCAGTGCTAGAGTGGCGGGCCGCGGGGGCGATGAGCAGTTCTTC. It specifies CSARVAGRGGDEQFF.

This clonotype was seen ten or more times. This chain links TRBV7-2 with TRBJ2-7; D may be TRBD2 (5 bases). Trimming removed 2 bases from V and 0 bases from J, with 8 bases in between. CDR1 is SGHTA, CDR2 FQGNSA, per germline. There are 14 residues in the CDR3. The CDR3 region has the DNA TGTGCCAGCAGCTTATGGCGGGTCTCCTACGAGCAGTACTTC. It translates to CASSLWRVSYEQYF.

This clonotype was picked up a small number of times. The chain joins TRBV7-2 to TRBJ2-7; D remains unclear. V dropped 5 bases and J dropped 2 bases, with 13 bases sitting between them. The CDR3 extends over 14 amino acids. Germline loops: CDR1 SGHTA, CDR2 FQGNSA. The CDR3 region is CASSPGGRPYEQYF. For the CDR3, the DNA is TGTGCCAGCAGCCCAGGTGGCCGTCCCTACGAGCAGTACTTC.

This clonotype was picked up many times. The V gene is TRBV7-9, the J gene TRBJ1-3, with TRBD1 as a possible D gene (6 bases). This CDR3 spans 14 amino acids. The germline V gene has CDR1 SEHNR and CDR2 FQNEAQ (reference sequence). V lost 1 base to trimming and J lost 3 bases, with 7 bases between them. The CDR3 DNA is TGTGCCAGCAGCTTAGGGACAGTTGGAAACACCATATATTTT. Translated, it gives CASSLGTVGNTIYF.

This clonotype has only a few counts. This chain's CDR3 is CAWSVGRARTGELFF. DNA of the CDR3: TGTGCCTGGAGTGTAGGGAGGGCACGCACCGGGGAGCTGTTTTTT. V and J are TRBV30 and TRBJ2-2; the match to TRBD2 covers 7 bases. The J segment lost 4 bases and the V segment lost 0 bases, leaving 5 bases of the junction unmatched. The germline V gene encodes CDR1 GTSNPN and CDR2 SVGIG (reference sequence). The CDR3 runs to 15 residues.

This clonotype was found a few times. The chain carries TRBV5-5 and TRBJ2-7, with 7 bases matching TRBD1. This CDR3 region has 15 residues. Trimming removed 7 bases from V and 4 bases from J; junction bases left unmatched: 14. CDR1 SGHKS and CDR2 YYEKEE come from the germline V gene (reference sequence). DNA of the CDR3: TGTGCCAGCGTCTCCTATAAGGGGGCTGAATACGAGCAGTACTTC. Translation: CASVSYKGAEYEQYF.

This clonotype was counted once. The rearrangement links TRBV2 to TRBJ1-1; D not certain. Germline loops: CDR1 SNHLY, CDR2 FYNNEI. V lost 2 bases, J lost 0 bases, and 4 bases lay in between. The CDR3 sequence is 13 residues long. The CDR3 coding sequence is TGTGCCAGCAGTGAATTTTTGAACACTGAAGCTTTCTTT. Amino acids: CASSEFLNTEAFF.

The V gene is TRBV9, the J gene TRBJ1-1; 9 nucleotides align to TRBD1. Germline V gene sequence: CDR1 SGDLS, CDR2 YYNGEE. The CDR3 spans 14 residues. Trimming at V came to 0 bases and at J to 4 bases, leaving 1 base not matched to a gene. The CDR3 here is CASSVGDRVTEAFF. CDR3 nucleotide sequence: TGTGCCAGCAGCGTAGGGGACAGGGTCACTGAAGCTTTCTTT.

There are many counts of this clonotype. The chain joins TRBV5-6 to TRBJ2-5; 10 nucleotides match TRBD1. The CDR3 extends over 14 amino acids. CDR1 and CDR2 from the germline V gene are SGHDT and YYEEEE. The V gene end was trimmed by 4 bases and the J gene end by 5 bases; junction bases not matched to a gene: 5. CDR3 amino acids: CASSQRDRGETQYF. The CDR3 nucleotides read TGTGCCAGCAGCCAAAGGGACAGGGGCGAGACCCAGTACTTC.

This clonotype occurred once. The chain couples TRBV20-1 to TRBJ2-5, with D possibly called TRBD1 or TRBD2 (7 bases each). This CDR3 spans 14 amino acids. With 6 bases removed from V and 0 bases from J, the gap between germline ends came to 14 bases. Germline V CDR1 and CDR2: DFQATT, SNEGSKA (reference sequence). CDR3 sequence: CSAAGQSYQETQYF. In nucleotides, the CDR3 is TGCAGTGCAGCGGGACAGTCGTACCAAGAGACCCAGTACTTC.

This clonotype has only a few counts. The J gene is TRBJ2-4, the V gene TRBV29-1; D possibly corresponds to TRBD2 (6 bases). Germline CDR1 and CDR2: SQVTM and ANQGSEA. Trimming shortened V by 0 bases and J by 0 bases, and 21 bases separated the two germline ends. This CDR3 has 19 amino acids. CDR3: CSVEDRGVQRALAKNIQYF. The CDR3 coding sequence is TGCAGCGTTGAAGATCGCGGGGTCCAGCGGGCTCTAGCCAAAAACATTCAGTACTTC. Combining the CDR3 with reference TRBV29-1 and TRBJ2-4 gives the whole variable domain SAVISQKPSRDICQRGTSLTIQCQVDSQVTMMFWYRQQPGQSLTLIATANQGSEATYESGFVIDKFPISRPNLTFSTLTVSNMSPEDSSIYLCSVEDRGVQRALAKNIQYFGAGTRLSVL.

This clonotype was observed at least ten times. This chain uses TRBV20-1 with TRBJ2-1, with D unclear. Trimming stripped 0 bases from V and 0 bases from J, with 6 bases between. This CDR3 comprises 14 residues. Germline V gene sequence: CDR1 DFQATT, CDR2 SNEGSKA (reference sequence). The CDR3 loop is CSARDLSSYNEQFF. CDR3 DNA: TGCAGTGCTAGAGACCTTTCCTCCTACAATGAGCAGTTCTTC.

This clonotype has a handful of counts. CDR3 protein: CASSFSVGGSSDTQYF. The CDR3 region has the DNA TGCGCCAGCAGCTTTTCCGTCGGCGGGAGCTCAGATACGCAGTATTTT. The chain links TRBV5-1 to TRBJ2-3, with 7 bases identical to TRBD2. The CDR3 contains 16 residues. V shed 2 bases, J shed 4 bases, and the junction held 10 bases outside the gene matches. Germline V CDR1 and CDR2: SGHRS, YFSETQ.

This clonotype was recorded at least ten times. The CDR3 region is CASSLGLRSDTQYF. The CDR3 nucleotides read TGTGCCAGCAGTTTAGGGCTCCGTTCAGATACGCAGTATTTT. The chain links TRBV12-3 or TRBV12-4 to TRBJ2-3, with unresolved D. The V gene lost 1 base and the J gene lost 4 bases, with 9 bases spanning the gap. CDR3 length equals 14 residues.